This T cell receptor beta chain was observed in a study of PD-L1 blockade in urothelial cancer. At the level of the study: Once treatment had started, blood was analyzed at 3 weeks (second dose) and again at 6 weeks.

The germline CDR1 and CDR2 sequences are SQVTM and ANQGSEA. The V end was cut by 6 bases, the J end by 3 bases, with 12 bases between. The CDR3 is 13 amino acids. About this clone: Its antigen is undetermined.

Whole-study results and caveats: Durable-benefit patients had greater expansion of tumor-associated blood clones at 3 weeks. Below-median pretreatment blood TCR clonality was a predictor of better survival.

Libraries were prepared by immunoSEQ multiplex PCR; TCRdb keeps only in-frame clonotypes and omits some of them. The sample carries 17,000 or so clones, about 85% recorded once. The chain combines TRBV29-1 with TRBJ1-5; possibly TRBD1 for D (5 bases). The sequence was obtained from a man aged 45-60 years with urothelial cancer. The material was PBMCs, obtained around atezolizumab (anti-PD-L1) treatment. The chain's CDR3 is CSVCWGDNQPQHF. CDR3 bases: TGCAGCGTATGCTGGGGGGACAATCAGCCCCAGCATTTT.